The 26 T cell receptor beta chains below were found in one sample sequenced in a study of T cell changes during pregnancy in multiple sclerosis. Generated by immunoSEQ multiplex PCR, the TCRdb table keeps only in-frame clones and is missing some. The sample records some 47,000 clones, more than 75% being singletons. The material sequenced was CD8+ T cells from peripheral blood mononuclear cells, taken after pregnancy. The receptors come from a female donor in good health, enrolled as a control in a pregnancy study.

This clone was recorded only once. Here the CDR3 DNA reads TGTGCCAGCAGTTACTCCTTGAATCAGCCCCAGCATTTT. It encodes CASSYSLNQPQHF. The chain links TRBV6-5 to TRBJ1-5; D remains ambiguous. Trimming removed 0 bases at V and 4 bases at J, with 4 bases between. Germline-derived CDR1 and CDR2 are MNHEY and SVGAGI. This CDR3 has 13 residues.

With regard to this clone: Other DNA sequences of this sample code for an identical CDR3. This sequence joins TRBV4-2 and TRBJ1-1; 10 nucleotides match TRBD1. This CDR3 region has 15 residues. The junction had 4 bases not matched to a gene; V was cut back by 1 base and J by 5 bases. Germline loops: CDR1 LGHNA, CDR2 YNFKEQ. The CDR3 region has the DNA TGTGCCAGCAGCCAAGCCCGGACAGGGGGAACTGAAGCTTTCTTT. Its translation: CASSQARTGGTEAFF.

V is TRBV6-4 and J is TRBJ1-1, with TRBD1 as a possible D gene (6 bases). From germline, CDR1 is MRHNA and CDR2 SNTAGT. The V end lost 6 bases, the J end lost 1 base, and 9 bases lay between the germline ends. This CDR3 is built from 13 residues. The CDR3 loop reads CASSPGANTEAFF. In DNA form, the CDR3 reads TGTGCCAGCAGCCCAGGGGCGAACACTGAAGCTTTCTTT.

This chain uses TRBV28 with TRBJ1-1; no definite D call. The germline V gene has CDR1 MDHEN and CDR2 SYDVKM. V was clipped by 7 bases and J by 4 bases, with 13 bases between them. The CDR3 runs to 13 residues. In DNA form, the CDR3 reads TGTGCCAGCAACCCAGGTTTCTCCACTGAAGCTTTCTTT. Translated, it gives CASNPGFSTEAFF.

This sequence joins TRBV30 and TRBJ1-4; TRBD1 is a possible D gene (5 bases). The CDR3 is 17 residues long. Germline V gives CDR1 GTSNPN, CDR2 SVGIG (reference sequence). Trimming removed 2 bases at V and 8 bases at J, with 24 bases between. CDR3 sequence (DNA): TGTGCCTGGAGTCCCACTTGGGCCAGGGCGGAATACGAAAAACTGTTTTTT. Residues: CAWSPTWARAEYEKLFF.

In its sample, this clone was seen once. The chain couples TRBV7-3 to TRBJ1-1; tentatively, D is TRBD1 (5 bases). The V and J ends lost 3 bases and 3 bases respectively, with 17 bases between them. Germline V lookup: CDR1 SGHTA, CDR2 FQGTGA. This CDR3 has 16 amino acids. The CDR3 DNA sequence: TGTGCCAGCAGCTTGGAAACGGTACGGGGGGACACTGAAGCTTTCTTT. Its translation is CASSLETVRGDTEAFF.

The J gene is TRBJ1-2, the V gene TRBV30; D is uncertain. Looked up from germline, CDR1 is GTSNPN and CDR2 is SVGIG (reference sequence). The CDR3 spans 14 residues. The V gene lost 2 bases and the J gene lost 2 bases, with 12 bases spanning the gap. The CDR3 DNA is TGTGCCTGGAGTAATTTTCGTCGGAACTATGGCTACACCTTC. Translation: CAWSNFRRNYGYTF.

V gene TRBV7-8 combines with J gene TRBJ1-5; D call uncertain. V lost 4 bases and J lost 7, with 17 bases in between. Looked up from germline, CDR1 is SGHVS and CDR2 is FQNEAQ. The CDR3 contains 15 residues. The CDR3 DNA sequence: TGTGCCAGCAGCTCCGGACCCACGGCGGGCCAGCCCCAGCATTTT. Translated: CASSSGPTAGQPQHF.

This rearrangement joins TRBV4-3 to TRBJ1-6; tentatively, D is TRBD1 (5 bases). V was shortened by 4 bases and J by 10 bases, with 17 bases between the two germline ends. CDR3 length: 15 amino acids. In germline, CDR1 is LGHNA, CDR2 YSLEER. CDR3 residues: CASSLIRGTESPLHF. The DNA for the CDR3 is TGCGCCAGCAGCCTTATAAGGGGTACAGAATCACCCCTCCACTTT.

The chain combines TRBV5-6 with TRBJ2-4; maybe TRBD2 (5 bases). The V end lost 0 bases, the J end lost 8 bases, and 15 bases lay between the germline ends. Germline CDR1 SGHDT, CDR2 YYEEEE. The CDR3 is 15 amino acids. The CDR3 is CASSLGPGNGDIQYF. CDR3 DNA sequence: TGTGCCAGCAGCTTGGGGCCGGGGAACGGGGACATTCAGTACTTC.

The genes are TRBV6-6 and TRBJ1-5; D unclear. V lost 6 bases to trimming and J lost 6 bases, with 9 bases between them. The germline V gene encodes CDR1 MNHNY and CDR2 SVGAGI (reference sequence). This CDR3 has 12 residues. DNA of the CDR3: TGTGCCAGCAGCCCGGGGTCTCAGCCCCAGCATTTT. Its protein is CASSPGSQPQHF.

The chain carries TRBV11-2 and TRBJ2-1; D may be TRBD2 (6 bases). The V end lost 7 bases, the J end lost 3 bases, and 25 bases lay between the germline ends. The CDR3 totals 18 residues. Germline CDR1 is SGHAT and CDR2 is FQNNGV. The CDR3 nucleotides read TGTGCCAGCATCATCGGGACTTCTCAGACACACATCTACAATGAGCAGTTCTTC. Its translation: CASIIGTSQTHIYNEQFF.

The chain's CDR3 is CASSIFGNEQFF. In DNA, the CDR3 is TGTGCCAGTAGTATTTTCGGGAATGAGCAGTTCTTC. This sequence joins TRBV19 and TRBJ2-1; unclear D gene. Per the germline V gene, CDR1 is LNHDA and CDR2 is SQIVND (reference sequence). The CDR3 covers 12 residues. Deletions cut 3 bases from V and 7 bases from J, with 7 bases between.

This chain joins TRBV2 and TRBJ2-3; 11 bases agree with TRBD2. This CDR3 has 15 amino acids. Germline lookup yields CDR1 SNHLY and CDR2 FYNNEI. V trimming: 5 bases; J trimming: 6 bases; junction bases outside the gene matches: 7. The CDR3 loop reads CASSLAGGPADTQYF. As DNA, the CDR3 is TGTGCCAGCAGTTTAGCGGGGGGGCCAGCGGATACGCAGTATTTT.

The J gene is TRBJ1-1, the V gene TRBV7-9; possibly TRBD1 for D (5 bases). CDR3 length: 16 amino acids. Germline loops: CDR1 SEHNR, CDR2 FQNEAQ (reference sequence). Between the trimmed V and J ends, which lost 5 bases and 7 bases, there was a span of 23 bases. The CDR3 region is CASSVNPSGVSGEAFF. The CDR3, as DNA: TGTGCCAGCAGCGTCAATCCGTCGGGGGTTTCTGGTGAAGCTTTCTTT.

V usage is TRBV6-1 and J usage is TRBJ1-2; D is unresolved. Germline lookup yields CDR1 MNHNS and CDR2 SASEGT. Deletions cut 2 bases from V and 3 bases from J, with 13 bases between. The CDR3 has 15 residues. CDR3 in DNA: TGTGCCAGCAGTGAATTGGAGGCCTGGGACTATGGCTACACCTTC. Its protein product is CASSELEAWDYGYTF.

The chain is built from TRBV7-3 and TRBJ2-7; 7 positions match TRBD1. J lost 1 base, V lost 5 bases, and 5 bases had no gene match. CDR1 and CDR2 from the germline V gene are SGHTA and FQGTGA. CDR3 length equals 14 residues. This CDR3 is CASSARTGSYEQYF. In DNA form, the CDR3 reads TGTGCCAGCAGCGCACGGACAGGTTCCTACGAGCAGTACTTC.

The chain uses TRBV28 and TRBJ2-2; 7 bases agree with TRBD1. Unmatched junction bases numbered 6, after V lost 5 bases and J lost 6 bases. The CDR3 covers 14 residues. Germline V gene lookup returns CDR1 MDHEN and CDR2 SYDVKM. The CDR3: CASSLIGGAGELFF. The CDR3 region has the DNA TGTGCCAGCAGTCTAATAGGGGGCGCCGGGGAGCTGTTTTTT.

This chain links TRBV11-2 with TRBJ1-2, with D maybe TRBD1 (6 bases). The length of the CDR3 is 14 residues. Germline CDR1 and CDR2: SGHAT and FQNNGV. V shed 5 bases and J shed 4 bases, with 14 bases lying between them. CDR3 bases: TGTGCCAGCAGCCCGGCGCGACAGGTCTATGGCTACACCTTC. Translation: CASSPARQVYGYTF.

This chain links TRBV2 with TRBJ1-2; perhaps TRBD1 as D (6 bases). Per the germline V gene, CDR1 is SNHLY and CDR2 is FYNNEI. The CDR3 spans 12 residues. The germline V and J ends were trimmed by 4 bases and 3 bases, with 6 bases remaining between them. The CDR3 protein is CASSGQDYGYTF. The CDR3 DNA reads TGTGCCAGCAGTGGACAGGACTATGGCTACACCTTC.

This chain links TRBV5-4 with TRBJ2-7, with D possibly being TRBD2 (5 bases). The CDR3 runs to 14 residues. V was trimmed by 0 bases and J by 0 bases, leaving 7 bases between them. Germline CDR1 SGHNT, CDR2 YYREEE (reference sequence). The CDR3 DNA follows: TGTGCCAGCAGCTTGGGAGCGGACTCCTACGAGCAGTACTTC. It is translated as CASSLGADSYEQYF. Full variable domain (remainder filled in from reference TRBV5-4 and TRBJ2-7): ETGVTQSPTHLIKTRGQQVTLRCSSQSGHNTVSWYQQALGQGPQFIFQYYREEENGRGNFPPRFSGLQFPNYSSELNVNALELDDSALYLCASSLGADSYEQYFGPGTRLTVT.

The V call is TRBV10-3, the J call TRBJ2-7; 9 bases agree with TRBD1. Trimming took 2 bases from V and 3 from J; bases not matched to a gene: 5. Germline V gene data show CDR1 as ENHRY and CDR2 as SYGVKD. The CDR3 runs 15 residues. CDR3 region: CAISETTGGFYEQYF. The CDR3 DNA follows: TGTGCCATCAGTGAGACGACAGGGGGTTTCTACGAGCAGTACTTC.

This chain links TRBV27 with TRBJ2-1; D is unresolved. Germline V gene sequence: CDR1 MNHEY, CDR2 SMNVEV (reference sequence). The CDR3 totals 13 residues. The germline V and J ends were trimmed by 5 bases and 1 base, with 6 bases remaining between them. CDR3 sequence reads: CASSPYSYNEQFF. The CDR3 DNA reads as TGTGCCAGCAGTCCTTATTCCTACAATGAGCAGTTCTTC.

The rearrangement joins TRBV14 to TRBJ2-3; possibly TRBD1 for D (5 bases). V gave up 4 bases and J gave up 2 bases, with 19 bases separating them. Per the germline V gene, CDR1 is SGHDN and CDR2 is FVKESK. This CDR3 is built from 17 residues. The CDR3 nucleotides are TGTGCCAGCAGCCCACAACCCTTCAGGGATTTCACAGATACGCAGTATTTT. Translating it yields CASSPQPFRDFTDTQYF.

The CDR3, as DNA: TGCGCCAGCAGCCAAGGACAGCCCGGTCGTGGCTACTCTGGAAACACCATATATTTT. Translated, it gives CASSQGQPGRGYSGNTIYF. This chain joins TRBV4-1 and TRBJ1-3; possibly TRBD1 for D (5 bases). Germline values: CDR1 MGHRA, CDR2 YSYEKL. Trimming removed 1 base from V and 0 bases from J, with 19 bases in between. CDR3 length: 19 amino acids.

A single count supports this clone. Other nucleotide sequences in the sample specify the same CDR3. The chain links TRBV7-9 to TRBJ1-6; the match to TRBD1 covers 11 bases. Losses at the gene ends were 3 bases for V and 8 bases for J; bases not matched to a gene: 0. CDR1 is SEHNR and CDR2 is FQNEAQ in the germline V gene (reference sequence). This CDR3 comprises 14 residues. DNA for the CDR3: TGTGCCAGCAGCTTGGGACAGGGGGATTCACCCCTCCACTTT. This sequence encodes CASSLGQGDSPLHF. Full variable domain (outside the CDR3, taken from reference TRBV7-9 and TRBJ1-6): DTGVSQNPRHKITKRGQNVTFRCDPISEHNRLYWYRQTLGQGPEFLTYFQNEAQLEKSRLLSDRFSAERPKGSFSTLEIQRTEQGDSAMYLCASSLGQGDSPLHFGNGTRLTVT.